These 20 T cell receptor beta chains came from one sample sequenced in a study of cytomegalovirus exposure and HLA in healthy donors. The PCR ran on 60 Vbeta and 13 Jbeta primers. The assay was immunoSEQ multiplex PCR, and TCRdb's table has in-frame clones only and misses some. The sample has fewer than 110,000 clones, about four fifths seen once. Sequencing was carried out using PBMCs. These receptors were taken from a woman between 35 and 50 years old in good health and CMV-seronegative.

The CDR3 coding sequence is TGTGCCTGGAGATCCAATAGCAATCAGCCCCAGCATTTT. This translates into CAWRSNSNQPQHF. The V and J genes are TRBV30 and TRBJ1-5; D gene ambiguous. The CDR3 spans 13 residues. Germline-derived CDR1 and CDR2 are GTSNPN and SVGIG (reference sequence). The germline V and J ends were trimmed by 3 bases and 0 bases, with 6 bases remaining between them. The whole variable domain, remainder taken from reference TRBV30 and TRBJ1-5, is SQTIHQWPATLVQPVGSPLSLECTVEGTSNPNLYWYRQAAGRGLQLLFYSVGIGQISSEVPQNLSASRPQDRQFILSSKKLLLSDSGFYLCAWRSNSNQPQHFGDGTRLSIL.

The J gene is TRBJ1-1, the V gene TRBV11-1; a weak D match, TRBD1 (6 bases). The V and J ends lost 1 base and 5 bases respectively, with 23 bases between them. In germline, CDR1 is SGHAT, CDR2 FQDESV (reference sequence). The CDR3 consists of 18 residues. Here the CDR3 reads CASSLVGQRGTRGTEAFF. The DNA of the CDR3 is TGTGCCAGCAGCTTAGTTGGACAGCGGGGGACCCGGGGTACTGAAGCTTTCTTT.

This clone appeared a few times. The V gene is TRBV6-1, the J gene TRBJ2-3; TRBD2 matches 7 bases. The CDR3 is 16 amino acids. Trimming took 4 bases from V and 2 from J; bases not matched to a gene: 9. Per the germline V gene, CDR1 is MNHNS and CDR2 is SASEGT. CDR3 sequence: CASSVLRGVLTDTQYF. Here the CDR3 DNA reads TGTGCCAGCAGTGTTCTTCGGGGGGTCCTCACAGATACGCAGTATTTT.

This clone has just a few counts. The chain couples TRBV7-9 to TRBJ1-2; a weak D match, TRBD1 (6 bases). Looked up from germline, CDR1 is SEHNR and CDR2 is FQNEAQ (reference sequence). Trimming pared 5 bases from V and 7 bases from J, leaving 14 bases between. The CDR3 spans 13 residues. The CDR3 nucleotides read TGTGCCAGCAGCCGACCAGGGGTCTCTGGCTACACCTTC. Protein: CASSRPGVSGYTF.

This clone appeared a single time. This rearrangement joins TRBV28 to TRBJ2-7, with 9 positions matching TRBD1. CDR1 is MDHEN, CDR2 SYDVKM, per germline. V was clipped by 7 bases and J by 1 base; unmatched bases: 5. The CDR3 sequence is 14 residues long. In nucleotides, the CDR3 is TGTGCCAGCAATGAACAGGGGGCTTCCTACGAGCAGTACTTC. This codes for CASNEQGASYEQYF.

This clone was seen just once. V usage is TRBV10-3 and J usage is TRBJ2-1; D possibly corresponds to TRBD2 (6 bases). Trimming pared 8 bases from V and 4 bases from J, leaving 12 bases between. The CDR3 totals 13 residues. The germline V gene encodes CDR1 ENHRY and CDR2 SYGVKD. CDR3 protein: CAISGGGYNEQFF. CDR3 nucleotide sequence: TGTGCCATCTCTGGCGGAGGGTACAATGAGCAGTTCTTC.

Only a few counts were recorded for this clone. The J gene is TRBJ2-1, the V gene TRBV9; TRBD2 aligns across 11 bases. V lost 0 bases, J lost 4 bases, and 6 bases stayed unmatched. Germline CDR1 and CDR2: SGDLS and YYNGEE. The CDR3 totals 17 residues. The CDR3 region has the DNA TGTGCCAGCAGCGTAGCTACACTAGCGGGAGCTTACAATGAGCAGTTCTTC. Translation gives CASSVATLAGAYNEQFF.

V gene TRBV11-3 combines with J gene TRBJ2-2, with 12 nucleotides matching TRBD2. The J segment lost 5 bases and the V segment lost 5 bases, leaving 3 bases of the junction unmatched. The CDR3 runs 15 residues. Germline V CDR1 and CDR2: SGHNT, YENEEA. DNA of the CDR3: TGTGCCAGCAGCGAAGGACTAGCGGGAACCGGGGAGCTGTTTTTT. Translation: CASSEGLAGTGELFF.

About this clone: Other DNA sequences in the same sample also yield this CDR3. The chain carries TRBV5-1 and TRBJ1-4, with 11 bases fitting TRBD1. CDR1 and CDR2 from the germline V gene are SGHRS and YFSETQ. Losses at the gene ends were 4 bases for V and 0 bases for J; bases not matched to a gene: 2. The CDR3 consists of 16 residues. Here the CDR3 DNA reads TGCGCCAGCAGCCTGGGACAGGGGGCAACTAATGAAAAACTGTTTTTT. Its protein is CASSLGQGATNEKLFF.

The V gene is TRBV6-1, the J gene TRBJ1-5; D may be TRBD1 (6 bases). V was shortened by 0 bases and J by 5 bases, with 11 bases between the two germline ends. In germline, CDR1 is MNHNS, CDR2 SASEGT. This CDR3 comprises 15 residues. The CDR3 is CASSEAVQGYQPQHF. The CDR3 coding sequence is TGTGCCAGCAGTGAAGCGGTACAGGGCTATCAGCCCCAGCATTTT.

The chain carries TRBV7-2 and TRBJ2-3; maybe TRBD2 (5 bases). Trimming left V 4 bases short and J 10 bases short, with 12 bases between. Germline CDR1 and CDR2: SGHTA and FQGNSA. There are 12 residues in the CDR3. CDR3 loop: CASSSPAGAQYF. CDR3 in DNA: TGTGCCAGCAGCTCCCCCGCCGGGGCGCAGTATTTT.

The J gene is TRBJ2-1, the V gene TRBV19; 8 bases line up with TRBD2. This CDR3 has 14 amino acids. V was clipped by 5 bases and J by 6 bases; unmatched bases: 6. Germline V gives CDR1 LNHDA, CDR2 SQIVND (reference sequence). The CDR3 coding sequence is TGTGCCAGTAGTCCTATCGGACTAGCCAATGAGCAGTTCTTC. This codes for CASSPIGLANEQFF. Complete variable domain (other parts from reference TRBV19 and TRBJ2-1): DGGITQSPKYLFRKEGQNVTLSCEQNLNHDAMYWYRQDPGQGLRLIYYSQIVNDFQKGDIAEGYSVSREKKESFPLTVTSAQKNPTAFYLCASSPIGLANEQFFGPGTRLTVL.

The chain recombines TRBV19 with TRBJ2-4; D is possibly TRBD1 (6 bases). Germline values: CDR1 LNHDA, CDR2 SQIVND (reference sequence). V was cut by 2 bases and J by 1 base, with 9 bases left in between. There are 15 residues in the CDR3. The CDR3 DNA reads TGTGCCAGTAGTATACTTCAGGGGGCCAAAAACATTCAGTACTTC. Translated, it gives CASSILQGAKNIQYF.

With respect to this clone: Germline and junction disagree at one end, which may indicate a read error. The rearrangement joins TRBV15 to TRBJ1-2; the D gene is possibly TRBD1 (5 bases). The CDR3 consists of 15 residues. The germline V gene encodes CDR1 LNHNV and CDR2 YYDKDF (reference sequence). The CDR3 nucleotides read TGTGCCACCAGCCGAGACACGGGGGCTAACTATGGCTACACCTTC. It yields the protein CATSRDTGANYGYTF.

The rearrangement joins TRBV11-2 to TRBJ1-2, with TRBD1 as a possible D gene (6 bases). The CDR3 is 14 amino acids. Germline CDR1 is SGHAT and CDR2 is FQNNGV. Between the trimmed V and J ends, which lost 3 bases and 3 bases, there was a span of 11 bases. CDR3 DNA sequence: TGTGCCAGCAGCTTCCAGGGGCGCGACTATGGCTACACCTTC. Amino acids: CASSFQGRDYGYTF.

The chain recombines TRBV25-1 with TRBJ2-1; D remains ambiguous. The V end lost 3 bases, the J end lost 7 bases, and 10 bases lay between the germline ends. This CDR3 spans 13 amino acids. From germline, CDR1 is MGHDK and CDR2 SYGVNS. CDR3 nucleotides: TGTGCCAGCAGTGAGGCTGGAGTTAATGAGCAGTTCTTC. Amino acid sequence: CASSEAGVNEQFF.

V usage is TRBV9 and J usage is TRBJ2-2, with D tentatively TRBD2 (5 bases). CDR3 length: 15 residues. Looked up from germline, CDR1 is SGDLS and CDR2 is YYNGEE. Trimming removed 0 bases from V and 0 bases from J, with 6 bases in between. The chain's CDR3 is CASSVEAANTGELFF. CDR3 coding DNA: TGTGCCAGCAGCGTAGAAGCGGCGAACACCGGGGAGCTGTTTTTT.

V and J are TRBV6-5 and TRBJ1-1; D may be TRBD1 (5 bases). CDR1 and CDR2 (germline): MNHEY, SVGAGI. V was clipped by 2 bases and J by 1 base, with 8 bases between them. The CDR3 is made up of 14 amino acids. CDR3 residues: CASSYQGGNTEAFF. CDR3 sequence (DNA): TGTGCCAGCAGTTACCAGGGAGGGAACACTGAAGCTTTCTTT.

The chain links TRBV9 to TRBJ1-1; a weak D match, TRBD1 (6 bases). Germline values: CDR1 SGDLS, CDR2 YYNGEE. The V end lost 4 bases, the J end lost 4 bases, and 11 bases lay between the germline ends. The length of the CDR3 is 13 residues. In DNA form, the CDR3 reads TGTGCCAGCAGCACTACAGGGAGCACTGAAGCTTTCTTT. Translated, it gives CASSTTGSTEAFF.

This chain connects TRBV7-9 to TRBJ1-1; a weak D match, TRBD1 (6 bases). Germline V gene lookup returns CDR1 SEHNR and CDR2 FQNEAQ (reference sequence). V lost 2 bases and J 1 base, leaving 11 bases between the germline ends. The CDR3 is 15 residues long. CDR3: CASSLSQGPNTEAFF. For the CDR3, the DNA is TGTGCCAGCAGCTTATCTCAGGGGCCGAACACTGAAGCTTTCTTT.